In this sample, the clone carrying this TCR beta chain turned up a few times. The data are from a study of metastatic and nonmetastatic thyroid tumors. Germline CDR1 MNHEY, CDR2 SVGAGI. The CDR3 has 15 residues. Trimming left V 2 bases short and J 1 base short, with 8 bases between. TCRdb re-called the PCR reads with MiXCR. The profile shows approximately 15,000 clones, approximately 32% of them singletons. The entire patient cohort was treatment-naive prior to thyroid surgery. V gene TRBV6-5 combines with J gene TRBJ2-2, with D uncertain. The TCR comes from a female donor with papillary thyroid cancer or a benign thyroid nodule (not recorded which). Some clones in this sample may be carry-over from other donors' samples. The sample taken for sequencing was tumor tissue. CDR3 region: CASSYRSENTGELFF. CDR3 DNA sequence: TGTGCCAGCAGTTACCGGTCCGAGAACACCGGGGAGCTGTTTTTT.